Following are 9 T cell receptor beta chains from one sample sequenced in a study of T cells in Graves' hyperthyroidism and ophthalmopathy. There were TCR beta CDR3 regions amplified from RNA transcripts. HTBI primers were used for first-round RT-PCR of the TCR CDR3. TCRdb fed the multiplex PCR reads into MiXCR, producing one record per CDR3 protein. The table records about 98,000 distinct CDR3 sequences, 35% to 50% of them present only once. The source material was peripheral blood or thyroid tissue (not recorded which). These receptors all stem from a woman in her 30s with Graves' hyperthyroidism.

This clonotype was detected many times. The gene calls are TRBV12-3 or TRBV12-4 and TRBJ1-5; TRBD1 matches 9 bases. V dropped 6 bases and J dropped 7; count of bases not matched to a gene: 7. The CDR3 consists of 14 residues. As DNA, the CDR3 is TGTGCCAGCAGAAGGACAGGGGTAAAGCAGCCCCAGCATTTT. It codes for CASRRTGVKQPQHF.

This clonotype was observed many times. The CDR3 nucleotides read TGCAGTGCTAGCGGGACCTATAAATCAAACACCGGGGAGCTGTTTTTT. It codes for CSASGTYKSNTGELFF. The rearrangement uses TRBV20-1 and TRBJ2-2; D might be TRBD1 or TRBD2, each matching 5 bases. Germline V gene sequence: CDR1 DFQATT, CDR2 SNEGSKA (reference sequence). This CDR3 is 16 amino acids long. The V and J ends lost 3 bases and 2 bases respectively, with 16 bases between them.

About this clonotype itself: This clone may be a read error of a much larger clone one base away. The conserved final phenylalanine or tryptophan is absent from the CDR3, which likely points to a read error. The chain joins TRBV20-1 to TRBJ2-5; 7 nucleotides line up with TRBD1. This CDR3 comprises 13 residues. Germline V gene data show CDR1 as DFQATT and CDR2 as SNEGSKA (reference sequence). The CDR3 protein is CSATGTDQGTQYL. As DNA, the CDR3 is TGCAGTGCCACCGGGACAGACCAAGGGACCCAGTACCTC.

The J gene is TRBJ1-4, the V gene TRBV12-3 or TRBV12-4; TRBD1 agrees at 10 bases. V lost 6 bases, J lost 6 bases, and 7 bases stayed unmatched. The CDR3 is 15 amino acids. In nucleotides, the CDR3 is TGTGCCAGCAGCCGTGCGGGACAGGGGTATGAAAAACTGTTTTTT. It specifies CASSRAGQGYEKLFF.

This chain uses TRBV9 with TRBJ2-5; D unclear. V was cut by 3 bases and J by 2 bases, with 8 bases left in between. Looked up from germline, CDR1 is SGDLS and CDR2 is YYNGEE. The CDR3 covers 13 residues. The DNA for the CDR3 is TGTGCCAGCAGCGGACTGCTTCAAGAGACCCAGTACTTC. Translating it yields CASSGLLQETQYF.

This clonotype was counted at least ten times. The chain recombines TRBV7-9 with TRBJ1-4; 9 bases align to TRBD1. V was pared by 5 bases and J by 6 bases, with 7 bases of the junction left unmatched. The CDR3 runs to 15 residues. Germline V CDR1 and CDR2: SEHNR, FQNEAQ (reference sequence). CDR3 sequence: CASSAATGGYEKLFF. The CDR3 region has the DNA TGTGCCAGCAGCGCCGCAACAGGGGGCTATGAAAAACTGTTTTTT.

Details on this clonotype: Since no conserved phenylalanine or tryptophan closes the CDR3, a read error is the likely cause. The V gene is TRBV15, the J gene TRBJ2-3; D unresolved. Germline V gives CDR1 LNHNV, CDR2 YYDKDF (reference sequence). V shed 1 base and J shed 1 base, with 6 bases lying between them. This CDR3 has 14 amino acids. The DNA of the CDR3 is TGTGCCACCAGCAGAGCTAAGCGCACAGATACGCAGTATTCA. Its translation is CATSRAKRTDTQYS.

This clonotype showed up many times. The gene calls are TRBV15 and TRBJ2-3; weak D call: TRBD1 (5 bases). The CDR3 is 17 amino acids. Between the trimmed V and J ends, which lost 0 bases and 2 bases, there was a span of 15 bases. Germline CDR1 LNHNV, CDR2 YYDKDF (reference sequence). The CDR3 sequence is CATSREGKGRNTDTQYF. The CDR3 region has the DNA TGTGCCACCAGCAGAGAGGGCAAGGGGCGGAACACAGATACGCAGTATTTT.

In this sample, this clonotype turned up many times. This chain links TRBV2 with TRBJ2-7; no clear D gene. The ends were cut back, 6 bases at V and 7 bases at J, with 13 bases in the middle. In germline, CDR1 is SNHLY, CDR2 FYNNEI. The CDR3 sequence is 12 residues long. The CDR3 is CASRPTLGEQYF. In DNA form, the CDR3 reads TGTGCCAGCAGACCAACTCTGGGGGAGCAGTACTTC.